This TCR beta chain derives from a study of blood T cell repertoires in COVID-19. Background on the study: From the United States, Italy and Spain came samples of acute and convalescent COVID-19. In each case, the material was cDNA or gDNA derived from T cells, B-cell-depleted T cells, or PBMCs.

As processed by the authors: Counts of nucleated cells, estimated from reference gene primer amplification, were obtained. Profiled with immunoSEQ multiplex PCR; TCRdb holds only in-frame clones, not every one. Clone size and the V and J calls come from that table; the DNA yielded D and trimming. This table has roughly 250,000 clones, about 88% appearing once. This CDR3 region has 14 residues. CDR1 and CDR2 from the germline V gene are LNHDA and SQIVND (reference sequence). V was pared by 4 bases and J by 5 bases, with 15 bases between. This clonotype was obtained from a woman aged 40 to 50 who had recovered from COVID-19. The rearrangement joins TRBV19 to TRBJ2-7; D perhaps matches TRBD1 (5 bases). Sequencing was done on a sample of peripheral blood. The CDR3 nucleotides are TGTGCCAGTAGTAAACGGCAGGGCGGTGACGAGCAGTACTTC. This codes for CASSKRQGGDEQYF.